The 9 T cell receptor beta chains below were found in one sample sequenced in a study of T cell clusters in autoimmune cytopenias. Roughly 38,000 genome equivalents of blood DNA were amplified for TRB. Multiplex touch-down PCR amplified TRB using TRB-A and TRB-B pools in one tube. After re-calling the multiplex PCR reads, TCRdb lists one entry per CDR3 protein, DNA absent. Here the sample table reports 6,500 to 8,500 distinct CDR3 sequences. The specimen sequenced was peripheral blood. The receptors here all came from a human donor with an autoimmune cytopenia or autoimmune hepatitis (not recorded which).

The CDR3 spells CASSPEGPSSKGYTF. This chain links TRBV5-4 with TRBJ1-2; TCRdb designates TRBD1, a call that cannot be tested without DNA. The CDR3 has 15 amino acids. Germline assignment: CDR1 SGHNT and CDR2 YYREEE (reference sequence).

This clonotype is called medium-sized based on its frequency. The rearrangement uses TRBV6-2 or TRBV6-3 and TRBJ2-7; no DNA is available, so the TRBD2 call from TCRdb remains unchecked. The CDR3 loop spans 13 amino acids. Germline V gene sequence: CDR1 MNHEY, CDR2 SVGEGT. The CDR3 sequence: CASKTSGAHEQYF.

By frequency, this clonotype is medium-sized. The V and J genes are TRBV27 and TRBJ1-2. The CDR3 runs to 14 residues. Germline CDR1 MNHEY, CDR2 SMNVEV (reference sequence). The CDR3 reads CASSLSGSFDGYTF.

By frequency, this clonotype is medium-sized (0.01 to 0.1%). This chain uses TRBV5-6 with TRBJ2-2. The CDR3 consists of 17 residues. Germline CDR1 reads SGHDT; CDR2 reads YYEEEE. Here the CDR3 reads CASSLRWQPTNTGELFF. The full variable domain, its missing parts supplied by reference TRBV5-6 and TRBJ2-2, is DAGVTQSPTHLIKTRGQQVTLRCSPKSGHDTVSWYQQALGQGPQFIFQYYEEEERQRGNFPDRFSGHQFPNYSSELNVNALLLGDSALYLCASSLRWQPTNTGELFFGEGSRLTVL.

The V and J genes are TRBV5-5 and TRBJ1-5; TCRdb designates TRBD1, a call that cannot be tested without DNA. The CDR3 totals 16 residues. In germline, CDR1 is SGHKS, CDR2 YYEKEE (reference sequence). CDR3 in amino acids: CASSARGRNSNQPQHF.

This clonotype is medium-sized by frequency. The rearrangement uses TRBV6-2 or TRBV6-3 and TRBJ1-5. Looked up from germline, CDR1 is MNHEY and CDR2 is SVGEGT. The CDR3 contains 14 residues. The CDR3 spells CASTNGVVGQPQHF.

The gene calls are TRBV7-2 and TRBJ1-2; TCRdb's assignment of TRBD1 cannot be checked, as there is no DNA. The CDR3 contains 19 residues. The germline V gene has CDR1 SGHTA and CDR2 FQGNSA. CDR3 loop: CASSPLGRLSGQGNYGYTF.

The rearrangement links TRBV12-3 or TRBV12-4 to TRBJ2-7; the TCRdb call, TRBD1, lacks DNA for checking. CDR3 length: 16 residues. The CDR3 loop is CASSLRQGRGSYEQYF.

This clonotype is deemed medium-sized (0.01 to 0.1%) by its frequency. The chain joins TRBV6-6 to TRBJ1-2. Per the germline V gene, CDR1 is MNHNY and CDR2 is SVGAGI (reference sequence). The CDR3 has 14 residues. CDR3 loop: CASSYDGRDYGYTF.